These T cell receptor beta chains were read from a single sample in a study of blood T cell repertoires in COVID-19. The table came from immunoSEQ multiplex PCR; TCRdb's copy has only in-frame clones and leaves some out. Of around 100,000 clones in the sample, approximately 86% were seen once. The sample comprised peripheral blood. All receptors come from a man in his fifties or sixties with active or convalescent COVID-19. Both conserved end residues are part of each CDR3. Fields, in order: V gene, D gene, J gene, clone size, CDR3 DNA, CDR3 protein. The D gene is left open where the match is weak. Rows may omit the clone size; those that give it use once, few, many or a size class.

>TRBV19|TRBD1|TRBJ1-1|.
TGTGCCAGTAGTCCACCCGGGACAGGGCAGGGTGAAGCTTTCTTT
CASSPPGTGQGEAFF
>TRBV10-2|TRBD2|TRBJ2-7|once
TGCGCCAGCACCCTACTAGCGGGTGGCTACGAGCAGTACTTC
CASTLLAGGYEQYF
>TRBV7-9|TRBD2|TRBJ2-1|.
TGTGCCAGCAGCCCCGGACTAGATGAGCAGTTCTTC
CASSPGLDEQFF
>TRBV5-1|TRBD1|TRBJ1-2|.
TGCGCCAGCAAGGGACAGGGGGCTAACTATGGCTACACCTTC
CASKGQGANYGYTF
>TRBV5-5|.|TRBJ1-1|.
TGTGCCAGCAGCTTTCAGGAGAACACTGAAGCTTTCTTT
CASSFQENTEAFF
>TRBV6-1|TRBD2|TRBJ2-7|.
TGTGCCAGCAGTGAAAGAAGAGCCAGCGGGAGTATCAACCACGAGCAGTACTTC
CASSERRASGSINHEQYF
>TRBV29-1|.|TRBJ2-1|.
TGCAGCGTATCGACTAGATCGGGGTACAATGAGCAGTTCTTC
CSVSTRSGYNEQFF
>TRBV9|TRBD1|TRBJ2-6|.
TGTGCCAGCAGCGGCCGGGACAGGAAATTCTCTGGGGCCAACGTCCTGACTTTC
CASSGRDRKFSGANVLTF
>TRBV3-1/TRBV3-2|TRBD1|TRBJ2-7|.
TGTGCCAGCACTCGGAGACAGGGGGCTTACGAGCAGTACTTC
CASTRRQGAYEQYF
>TRBV29-1|.|TRBJ2-7|.
TGCAGCGTGGCCCAATCGTCCTACGAGCAGTACTTC
CSVAQSSYEQYF
>TRBV24-1|TRBD1|TRBJ2-3|.
TGTGCCACCAGTGATCTCCGGGACAGGGGGCATAAAGATACGCAGTATTTT
CATSDLRDRGHKDTQYF
>TRBV28|TRBD1|TRBJ2-5|.
TGTGCCAGCAGCCCGGACAGGGGGCGCGGAGAGACCCAGTACTTC
CASSPDRGRGETQYF
>TRBV30|.|TRBJ1-1|.
TGTGCCTGGACGAGACCCCTGACAGGCCCGAACACTGAAGCTTTCTTT
CAWTRPLTGPNTEAFF
>TRBV5-4|.|TRBJ2-3|few
TGTGCCAGCAGCTTCGGCCAACTAGCAAGTTCTGATACGCAGTATTTT
CASSFGQLASSDTQYF
>TRBV6-5|.|TRBJ2-5|.
TGTGCCAGCAGTTACAGTTCGGGTGAGACCCAGTACTTC
CASSYSSGETQYF
>TRBV6-1|.|TRBJ2-7|.
TGTGCCAGCAGTGAAGTCGGTGGGCTTAGGTCCTACGAGCAGTACTTC
CASSEVGGLRSYEQYF
>TRBV19|TRBD2|TRBJ2-2|.
TGTGCCAGTAGTCTAGGACTAGCGGGAACCGGGGAGCTGTTTTTT
CASSLGLAGTGELFF
>TRBV9|.|TRBJ1-1|.
TGTGCCAGCAGCGTAGGGAGGAACACTGAAGCTTTCTTT
CASSVGRNTEAFF
>TRBV2|TRBD2|TRBJ2-7|.
TGTGCCAGCCGCGAGCTAGCGGGACCTTACGAGCAGTACTTC
CASRELAGPYEQYF
>TRBV12-3/TRBV12-4|.|TRBJ2-4|.
TGTGCCAGCAGCCGAGGACAGGGAGGGCGACAGTACTTC
CASSRGQGGRQYF
>TRBV10-2|TRBD2|TRBJ2-7|.
TGCGCCAGCAGTGAGTCAACTAGCGGGCCCGGGGAGCAGTACTTC
CASSESTSGPGEQYF
>TRBV7-8|.|TRBJ2-7|.
TGTGCCAGCAGCTTAAGGTCGACCCGCCGGGCCTACGAGCAGTACTTC
CASSLRSTRRAYEQYF
>TRBV7-9|.|TRBJ2-1|.
TGTGCCAGCAGCCCAGACAGGATTCCGTTCTTC
CASSPDRIPFF
>TRBV3-1/TRBV3-2|.|TRBJ2-2|.
TGTGCCAGCAGCCAAGATCTAATACTAGCCGGTCGGGCCGGGGAGCTGTTTTTT
CASSQDLILAGRAGELFF
>TRBV29-1|TRBD1|TRBJ2-7|.
TGCAGCGTCCGGAGGAACCGGGACAGCCCCTACGAGCAGTACTTC
CSVRRNRDSPYEQYF
>TRBV19|.|TRBJ2-7|.
TGTGCCAGTAGTCCACGGGAGCGGCACGAGCAGTACTTC
CASSPRERHEQYF
>TRBV21-1|.|TRBJ1-1|.
TGTGCCACCCTACAGGGGAGCACTGAAGCTTTCTTT
CATLQGSTEAFF
>TRBV9|.|TRBJ2-7|.
TGTGCCAGCAGCGTAGGTAGCGGACACACCTACGAGCAGTACTTC
CASSVGSGHTYEQYF
>TRBV7-3|.|TRBJ2-3|few
TGTGCCAGCAGCTTAAACACGGGAGTGCTAGATACGCAGTATTTT
CASSLNTGVLDTQYF
>TRBV19|TRBD2|TRBJ2-1|.
TGTGCCAGTATAGAGCGGGGGGCCCCGAATGAGCAGTTCTTC
CASIERGAPNEQFF
>TRBV3-1/TRBV3-2|TRBD2|TRBJ2-3|.
TGTGCCAGCAGCCTTTTGCTGACTAGCGGGAGGAGCACAGATACGCAGTATTTT
CASSLLLTSGRSTDTQYF
>TRBV11-3|.|TRBJ2-7|.
TGTGCCAGCAGCTTATTTTCCAGCTCCTACGAGCAGTACTTC
CASSLFSSSYEQYF
>TRBV27|.|TRBJ2-7|.
TGTGCCAGCAGATTACAGGGCCCCCCTTTCCTTTACGAGCAGTACTTC
CASRLQGPPFLYEQYF